A single sample gave rise to the 18 T cell receptor beta chains below, sequenced in a study of graft-versus-host responses after intestinal transplantation. Their antigens remain unidentified. The assay was immunoSEQ multiplex PCR, and TCRdb's table has in-frame clones only and misses some. The data hold about 70,000 clones, with around 90% observed a single time. This specimen was unstimulated CD8+ T cells sorted from spleen or lymph node cells, taken before transplant. These receptors originate from a human donor who was the organ donor for an intestinal transplant.

The rearrangement links TRBV4-1 to TRBJ1-1; 9 nucleotides align to TRBD1. Germline V gene sequence: CDR1 MGHRA, CDR2 YSYEKL. Trimming at V came to 4 bases and at J to 3 bases, leaving 9 bases not matched to a gene. CDR3 length equals 16 residues. CDR3 sequence: CASSRGTGTLYTEAFF. The DNA of the CDR3 is TGCGCCAGCAGCCGCGGGACAGGGACCCTATACACTGAAGCTTTCTTT.

The table lists this clone with a count of one. The chain has TRBV18 and TRBJ2-7; 8 bases agree with TRBD1. Germline V gene sequence: CDR1 KGHSH, CDR2 LQKENI. With V trimmed by 6 bases and J by 7 bases, 8 bases remained unmatched. The CDR3 runs 13 residues. The DNA of the CDR3 is TGTGCCAGCTCGCCCCCGACAGGGGATGAGCAGTACGTC. It encodes CASSPPTGDEQYV.

Only a few counts were recorded for this clone. V gene TRBV6-4 combines with J gene TRBJ1-6; 8 nucleotides align to TRBD1. Losses at the gene ends were 4 bases for V and 7 bases for J; bases not matched to a gene: 6. Germline CDR1 and CDR2: MRHNA and SNTAGT. This CDR3 is 15 amino acids long. DNA for the CDR3: TGTGCCAGCAGTGTACAGGGGGGCCCCAATTCACCCCTCCACTTT. Protein: CASSVQGGPNSPLHF.

The rearrangement uses TRBV29-1 and TRBJ1-2, with D possibly being TRBD1 (6 bases). This CDR3 is built from 18 residues. Trimming took off 4 bases at V and 2 bases at J, with 26 bases between the two ends. CDR1 SQVTM and CDR2 ANQGSEA come from the germline V gene. In nucleotides, the CDR3 is TGCAGCGTTGTTGGCTCCGGGACACGACTTGGCGGGAACTATGGCTACACCTTC. As protein: CSVVGSGTRLGGNYGYTF.

The V call is TRBV28, the J call TRBJ2-5, with TRBD2 matching 9 bases. The CDR3 runs 14 residues. The germline V gene has CDR1 MDHEN and CDR2 SYDVKM. V lost 2 bases, J lost 2 bases, and 0 bases stayed unmatched. The CDR3 nucleotides are TGTGCCAGCAGTTTAGCGGGGGGGCAAGAGACCCAGTACTTC. The encoded protein is CASSLAGGQETQYF.

In its sample, this clone was seen a few times. The chain recombines TRBV6-5 with TRBJ1-3; unclear D gene. V was pared by 4 bases and J by 0 bases, with 13 bases between. Germline CDR1 is MNHEY and CDR2 is SVGAGI. The CDR3 consists of 16 residues. Written as DNA, the CDR3 is TGTGCCAGCAGTTCGTCTTGGAGGAGCTCTGGAAACACCATATATTTT. Residues: CASSSSWRSSGNTIYF.

V and J are TRBV28 and TRBJ2-7; D possibly corresponds to TRBD1 (6 bases). The V end lost 3 bases, the J end lost 5 bases, and 26 bases lay between the germline ends. CDR1 is MDHEN and CDR2 is SYDVKM in the germline V gene. This CDR3 has 18 residues. CDR3 DNA sequence: TGTGCCAGCAGTTTTAGTCCCTGGGCAGGGGTTTCTATTGACGAGCAGTACGTC. Its translation: CASSFSPWAGVSIDEQYV.

V usage is TRBV7-6 and J usage is TRBJ1-6; TRBD1 matches at 8 bases. V shed 2 bases and J 7 bases; nucleotides not matched to a gene: 4. CDR1 and CDR2 (germline): SGHVS, FNYEAQ. This CDR3 has 15 residues. The CDR3 coding sequence is TGTGCCAGCAGCTTACCAGGGGGCCTAAATTCACCCCTCCACTTT. Translated, it gives CASSLPGGLNSPLHF.

This clone has just a few counts. The chain combines TRBV7-2 with TRBJ1-4, with a possible D match to TRBD1 (6 bases). CDR3 size: 13 residues. V lost 6 bases to trimming and J lost 5 bases, with 10 bases between them. CDR1 is SGHTA, CDR2 FQGNSA, per germline. CDR3 amino acids: CASRGTGNEKLFF. DNA for the CDR3: TGTGCCAGCAGGGGAACAGGGAATGAAAAACTGTTTTTT.

This chain connects TRBV7-6 to TRBJ2-3; 7 bases align to TRBD1. The CDR3 has 15 amino acids. J lost 2 bases, V lost 5 bases, and 7 bases had no gene match. Germline V gene sequence: CDR1 SGHVS, CDR2 FNYEAQ. CDR3 in DNA: TGTGCCAGCAGCCTGGACAGGTCGTTCACAGATACGCAGTATTTT. As protein: CASSLDRSFTDTQYF. Looking up the rest from reference TRBV7-6 and TRBJ2-3 gives the full variable domain: GAGVSQSPRYKVTKRGQDVALRCDPISGHVSLYWYRQALGQGPEFLTYFNYEAQQDKSGLPNDRFSAERPEGSISTLTIQRTEQRDSAMYRCASSLDRSFTDTQYFGPGTRLTVL.

This clone has a single count. The chain employs TRBV7-6 and TRBJ1-1; possibly TRBD1 for D (5 bases). The CDR3 length is 11 residues. Germline V gene data show CDR1 as SGHVS and CDR2 as FNYEAQ. Trimming cost V 7 bases and J 7 bases, with 10 bases left between them. CDR3 in amino acids: CASIQGNEAFF. The CDR3 DNA reads TGTGCCAGCATCCAGGGAAATGAAGCTTTCTTT.

The CDR3 coding sequence is TGTGCCAGCAGCGTTCTACCGATTAGCGGGGATGAGCAGTTCTTC. Protein sequence: CASSVLPISGDEQFF. V is TRBV9 and J is TRBJ2-1; 8 bases match TRBD2. The CDR3 consists of 15 residues. Germline V gives CDR1 SGDLS, CDR2 YYNGEE. The trim removed 2 bases at V and 8 bases at J, leaving 9 bases unmatched.

The CDR3 loop reads CASSAQRRDRAPMGIQYF. The CDR3 DNA follows: TGTGCCAGCAGCGCCCAACGCCGGGACAGGGCTCCGATGGGCATTCAGTACTTC. The chain employs TRBV5-6 and TRBJ2-4, with 9 bases identical to TRBD1. After removal of 4 bases from V and 9 bases from J, the junction contained 20 bases not matched to a gene. The CDR3 runs 18 residues. Germline CDR1 SGHDT, CDR2 YYEEEE. The full variable domain, with the rest looked up from reference TRBV5-6 and TRBJ2-4, is DAGVTQSPTHLIKTRGQQVTLRCSPKSGHDTVSWYQQALGQGPQFIFQYYEEEERQRGNFPDRFSGHQFPNYSSELNVNALLLGDSALYLCASSAQRRDRAPMGIQYFGAGTRLSVL.

This clone has just a few counts. The CDR3 nucleotides read TGCGCCAGCAGCCAAGCAACAGGGGGTTCCTACGAGCAGTACGTC. Protein sequence: CASSQATGGSYEQYV. The chain employs TRBV4-1 and TRBJ2-7, with 8 bases that match TRBD1. Germline CDR1 reads MGHRA; CDR2 reads YSYEKL. The length of the CDR3 is 15 residues. V dropped 1 base and J dropped 1; count of bases not matched to a gene: 3.

The chain is built from TRBV7-3 and TRBJ2-6; 7 bases are a match to TRBD1. The CDR3 contains 15 residues. The J segment lost 4 bases and the V segment lost 6 bases, leaving 6 bases of the junction unmatched. Germline V CDR1 and CDR2: SGHTA, FQGTGA. CDR3: CASSLEGAGANVLTF. CDR3 DNA: TGTGCCAGCAGTTTAGAGGGGGCCGGGGCCAACGTCCTGACTTTC.

The chain joins TRBV7-8 to TRBJ1-2, with 9 bases that match TRBD1. The germline CDR1 and CDR2 sequences are SGHVS and FQNEAQ. V shed 3 bases and J 2 bases; nucleotides not matched to a gene: 1. The length of the CDR3 is 14 residues. The CDR3 sequence is CASSLDRGNYGYTF. In DNA, the CDR3 is TGTGCCAGCAGCTTGGACAGGGGAAACTATGGCTACACCTTC.

The chain recombines TRBV6-1 with TRBJ1-2; 7 nucleotides agree with TRBD1. V shed 6 bases and J 4 bases; nucleotides not matched to a gene: 8. Germline V gene sequence: CDR1 MNHNS, CDR2 SASEGT. This CDR3 has 14 amino acids. CDR3 sequence reads: CASSRTGFSYGYTF. Here the CDR3 DNA reads TGTGCCAGCAGCCGGACAGGTTTTTCCTATGGCTACACCTTC.

This clone was seen once. The chain has TRBV27 and TRBJ2-5, with D perhaps TRBD2 (6 bases). The CDR3 has 15 amino acids. Trimming removed 5 bases from V and 2 bases from J, with 15 bases in between. Germline V gene sequence: CDR1 MNHEY, CDR2 SMNVEV (reference sequence). The CDR3 sequence is CASSLRGDPQETQYF. CDR3 nucleotide sequence: TGTGCCAGCAGTCTCCGCGGGGACCCACAAGAGACCCAGTACTTC.